The table lists the clone carrying this T cell receptor (beta chain) with a few counts. The antigen is unknown. Via MiXCR, TCRdb re-called the 5' RACE reads, giving one row per CDR3 protein. Here the sample spans about 300,000 distinct CDR3 sequences, over 9% being singletons. This specimen comes from a study of identical twins. Per the germline V gene, CDR1 is MNHNS and CDR2 is SASEGT. The ends were cut back, 5 bases at V and 1 base at J, with 9 bases in the middle. The CDR3 is made up of 13 amino acids. Study-level findings and limits: Some out-of-frame alpha sequences were shared by twins, and these showed excess low generation probability. Researchers reported weaker excess twin sharing in beta out-of-frame sequences.

These same records also appear under a second study, on yellow fever vaccine responses in identical twins. As that report states: In identical twins, vaccine T cell responses appeared partly shared and partly individual.

Sequencing was carried out using CD8+ T cells sorted from blood. The V call is TRBV6-1, the J call TRBJ2-7; D is unresolved. The clonotype comes from a woman between 18 and 29 years old in good health. CDR3 in amino acids: CASSLTESYEQYF. The CDR3 DNA reads as TGTGCCAGCAGTCTCACAGAATCCTACGAGCAGTACTTC.